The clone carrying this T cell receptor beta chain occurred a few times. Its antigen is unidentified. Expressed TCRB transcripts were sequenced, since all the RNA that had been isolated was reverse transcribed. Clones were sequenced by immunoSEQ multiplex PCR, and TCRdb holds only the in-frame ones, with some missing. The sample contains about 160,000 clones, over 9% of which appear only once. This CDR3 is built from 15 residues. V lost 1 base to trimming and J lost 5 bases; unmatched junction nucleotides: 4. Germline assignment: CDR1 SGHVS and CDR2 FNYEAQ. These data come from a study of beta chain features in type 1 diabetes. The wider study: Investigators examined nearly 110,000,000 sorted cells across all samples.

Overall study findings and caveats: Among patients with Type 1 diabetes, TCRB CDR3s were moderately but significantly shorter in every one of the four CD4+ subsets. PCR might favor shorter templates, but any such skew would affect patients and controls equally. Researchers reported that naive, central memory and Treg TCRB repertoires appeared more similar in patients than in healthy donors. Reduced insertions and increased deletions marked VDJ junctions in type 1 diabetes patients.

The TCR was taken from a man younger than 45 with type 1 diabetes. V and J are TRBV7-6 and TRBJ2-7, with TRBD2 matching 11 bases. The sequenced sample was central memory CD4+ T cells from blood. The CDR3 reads CASSLETSGAHEQYF. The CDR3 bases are TGTGCCAGCAGCTTAGAGACTAGCGGGGCCCACGAGCAGTACTTC.